This T cell receptor beta chain derives from a study of T cell responses to AZD1222 COVID-19 vaccine. Study-level findings and limits: Nearly half of unique spike-specific TCRs reportedly avoided B.1.351 and B.1.1.7 mutated regions.

To note about this clone: Its antigen is unknown.

CDR3 size: 14 residues. V lost 1 base and J lost 4, with 10 bases in between. CDR1 SEHNR and CDR2 FQNEAQ come from the germline V gene (reference sequence). Only in-frame clones appear in the TCRdb table, and some are missing; sequencing was by immunoSEQ multiplex PCR. The repertoire holds roughly 97,000 clones, with over 75% as singletons. The gene calls are TRBV7-9 and TRBJ1-1; D may be TRBD1 (5 bases). The receptor comes from an adult in good health. This sample comprised peripheral blood, obtained on day 0 of AZD1222 vaccination. The CDR3 DNA reads TGTGCCAGCAGCTTAGTTGGGGGAGTCACTGAAGCTTTCTTT. It specifies CASSLVGGVTEAFF.